The present TCR beta chain was sequenced within a study of early T cells in non-severe SARS-CoV-2 infection (dated by TCRdb to about 2021). About the investigation overall: Bulk RNA from unsorted whole blood was used for TCR sequencing, so alpha and beta chains could not be paired. The research as a whole found: Matching against VDJdb was skewed toward anti-spike CD8 responses, likely underestimated virus-specific expansions, and missed private and CD4 specificities.

Libraries were constructed by 5' RACE. The reads were generated on a NextSeq 500. The TCR library protocol attached unique molecular identifiers to individual cDNA molecules to correct for sequencing error and PCR bias. Both TCR alpha and beta chains were sequenced, and tight co-correlation was observed between alpha and beta sequence abundances in each sample. As for the original processing: Decombinator V4 was used to perform V gene, J gene and CDR3 annotation of TCR sequences. TCRs were defined as expanded if a significant change between any two time points was detected under a Poisson model with p below 0.0001. Abundances of TCRs were expressed as counts per million after normalisation to the total number of TCRs sequenced in each sample. MAIT TCRs were defined by TRAV1-2 paired with TRAJ12, TRAJ20 or TRAJ33, and iNKT TCRs by TRAV10 paired with TRAJ18. A search of VDJdb, accessed on 1 November 2021, was run for TCRs annotated to CMV, EBV and SARS-CoV-2, with TCRs annotated for multiple antigens excluded. TCRdb took the public reads, trimmed them with fastp at Q25, ran MiXCR for clone calling and kept in-frame beta chains. Entries that share a CDR3 protein sequence are merged under the most common genes and DNA. The V and J calls, along with clone size, are taken from TCRdb and not from the paper's own processing. In this sample the table shows tens of thousands of distinct CDR3 sequences, around 5.6% of which occur a single time. The ten largest clones add up to about 7.8% of the sample.

The CDR3 starts with the cysteine, ends with the phenylalanine, and has 15 residues. Only CDR3 DNA is held: 45 bases, read in frame from base 1. CDR1 and CDR2 were assigned from the germline V gene (reference sequence) as DFQATT and SNEGSKA. V is clipped by 0 bases and J by 8 bases, and the sequence between their germline boundaries is 19 bases long. In this sample, this clonotype turned up many times. Its antigen remains unidentified. Base qualities are not at hand, and no much larger clone is one base apart. This was a case-control study nested in a cohort of healthcare workers in London, UK, who had nasopharyngeal swab PCR tests and blood samples taken every week. Healthcare workers were recruited between 23 and 31 March 2020, during the week of the UK lockdown, and were followed weekly for up to roughly 15 weeks.

The specimen sequenced was whole blood. The chain is made from TRBV20-1 and TRBJ1-2, with TRBD1 as a weak D call on 5 bases. This clonotype was sampled from an adult who was a healthcare worker with PCR-confirmed SARS-CoV-2 infection or an uninfected control (not recorded which). The DNA sequence is as follows: TGCAGTGCTAGAGATTCGGGGCAAGTTCAGAACGGCTACACCTTC. It encodes CSARDSGQVQNGYTF.